Listed here are 16 T cell receptor beta chains from one sample, sequenced in a study of blood T cell repertoires in COVID-19. Assay: immunoSEQ multiplex PCR; the TCRdb copy retains only in-frame clones and omits some. Of some 200,000 clones in the sample, around 79% were seen once. The sequenced sample was peripheral blood. The receptors come from a woman in her 70s with acute or convalescent COVID-19.

Comment on this clone: This may arise from a read error, as a much more abundant clone is one base away. This sample includes further DNA sequences coding for the same CDR3. This chain's CDR3 is CASSPTGYEQYF. The CDR3 nucleotides are TGTGCCAGCAGCCCAACAGGGTACGAGCAGTACTTC. J is TRBJ2-7 and V is TRBV7-9, with D perhaps TRBD1 (6 bases). CDR1 is SEHNR and CDR2 is FQNEAQ in the germline V gene (reference sequence). The V end was cut by 5 bases, the J end by 4 bases, with 9 bases between. The CDR3 covers 12 residues.

The sample holds a few counts of this clone. The gene calls are TRBV9 and TRBJ2-1; perhaps TRBD2 as D (6 bases). V was cut by 2 bases and J by 6 bases, with 9 bases left in between. Germline V gene sequence: CDR1 SGDLS, CDR2 YYNGEE. This CDR3 has 13 residues. The CDR3 DNA sequence: TGTGCCAGCAGCGTCGCAGCGGGCAATGAGCAGTTCTTC. Amino acids: CASSVAAGNEQFF. The whole variable domain, filled in from reference TRBV9 and TRBJ2-1, reads DSGVTQTPKHLITATGQRVTLRCSPRSGDLSVYWYQQSLDQGLQFLIQYYNGEERAKGNILERFSAQQFPDLHSELNLSSLELGDSALYFCASSVAAGNEQFFGPGTRLTVL.

V and J are TRBV7-3 and TRBJ2-3, with 9 bases aligning to TRBD2. CDR1 and CDR2 from the germline V gene are SGHTA and FQGTGA. This CDR3 contains 17 residues. V lost 1 base to trimming and J lost 2 bases; unmatched junction nucleotides: 7. The CDR3 coding sequence is TGTGCCAGCAGCTTAATGGGTAGCGGGAGCGACACAGATACGCAGTATTTT. This gives the protein CASSLMGSGSDTDTQYF.

V and J are TRBV3-1 (or the pseudogene TRBV3-2) and TRBJ2-3; 9 bases fit TRBD2. This CDR3 region has 13 residues. Trimming took 7 bases from V and 7 from J; bases not matched to a gene: 6. Per the germline V gene, CDR1 is LGHDT and CDR2 is YNNKEL (reference sequence). CDR3 nucleotides: TGTGCCAGCACAGCGGGAGGTGGGAATACGCAGTATTTT. It is translated as CASTAGGGNTQYF.

The rearrangement joins TRBV10-2 to TRBJ2-7; 10 bases fit TRBD2. The trim removed 8 bases at V and 6 bases at J, leaving 10 bases unmatched. The length of the CDR3 is 14 residues. CDR1 is WSHSY and CDR2 is SAAADI in the germline V gene. The DNA of the CDR3 is TGCGCCAGCGTAGAAGCTAGCGGGAGACTCGAGCAGTACTTC. Translating gives CASVEASGRLEQYF.

V and J are TRBV9 and TRBJ1-2; D might be TRBD1 (5 bases). Germline V gives CDR1 SGDLS, CDR2 YYNGEE. The CDR3 is 14 amino acids. V lost 0 bases, J lost 5 bases, and 11 bases lay in between. The CDR3 region is CASSVGSGVYGYTF. The CDR3 region has the DNA TGTGCCAGCAGCGTAGGTTCGGGGGTATATGGCTACACCTTC.

The chain combines TRBV2 with TRBJ1-2; D perhaps matches TRBD1 (5 bases). Germline loops: CDR1 SNHLY, CDR2 FYNNEI. The CDR3 spans 13 residues. With 6 bases removed from V and 4 bases from J, the gap between germline ends came to 12 bases. CDR3 protein: CASRAHRIYGYTF. The DNA of the CDR3 is TGTGCCAGCAGGGCCCACAGGATCTATGGCTACACCTTC.

This clone was detected a few times. The chain employs TRBV12-3 or TRBV12-4 and TRBJ1-4; possible D gene TRBD1, 5 bases. CDR3 size: 13 residues. V shed 3 bases and J shed 6 bases, with 8 bases lying between them. In DNA, the CDR3 is TGTGCCAGCAGTTTCCAAGGGGATGAAAAACTGTTTTTT. Protein sequence: CASSFQGDEKLFF.

This clone was picked up one time. This sequence joins TRBV11-2 and TRBJ1-3; a weak D match, TRBD1 (5 bases). Germline CDR1 is SGHAT and CDR2 is FQNNGV. This CDR3 comprises 15 residues. V was pared by 4 bases and J by 4 bases, with 14 bases between. The CDR3 sequence is CASSSGLRRGNTIYF. Here the CDR3 DNA reads TGTGCCAGCAGCTCGGGACTCCGGAGGGGAAACACCATATATTTT.

This clone has only one observation. The chain links TRBV24-1 to TRBJ2-7, with TRBD2 matching over 12 bases. Germline V gene lookup returns CDR1 KGHDR and CDR2 SFDVKD. This CDR3 is built from 18 residues. J lost 6 bases, V lost 4 bases, and 15 bases had no gene match. The CDR3 spells CATSDRGTSGRKGGEQYF. CDR3 bases: TGTGCCACCAGTGACCGGGGGACTAGCGGGCGAAAGGGCGGCGAGCAGTACTTC.

The rearrangement joins TRBV4-2 to TRBJ1-1; 7 positions agree with TRBD1. The germline gives CDR1 LGHNA, CDR2 YNFKEQ. The J segment lost 1 base and the V segment lost 3 bases, leaving 5 bases of the junction unmatched. CDR3 length: 15 residues. The CDR3 is CASSQEGQPNTEAFF. CDR3 bases: TGTGCCAGCAGCCAGGAGGGACAGCCGAACACTGAAGCTTTCTTT.

The chain is built from TRBV6-5 and TRBJ1-5, with no clear D. CDR1 MNHEY and CDR2 SVGAGI come from the germline V gene. CDR3 length equals 13 residues. Trimming stripped 7 bases from V and 0 bases from J, with 7 bases between. The CDR3 spells CASTQDSNQPQHF. The CDR3 DNA reads as TGTGCCAGCACGCAGGATAGCAATCAGCCCCAGCATTTT.

V gene TRBV5-5 combines with J gene TRBJ2-7; 9 nucleotides align to TRBD1. The CDR3 covers 15 residues. After removal of 2 bases from V and 4 bases from J, the junction contained 7 bases not matched to a gene. The germline V gene has CDR1 SGHKS and CDR2 YYEKEE (reference sequence). CDR3 loop: CASSLINRGHYEQYF. DNA of the CDR3: TGTGCCAGCAGCTTAATAAACAGGGGGCATTACGAGCAGTACTTC.

This chain joins TRBV18 and TRBJ2-3, with D uncertain. The CDR3 is 14 amino acids. The V gene lost 0 bases and the J gene lost 5 bases, with 9 bases spanning the gap. Germline CDR1 and CDR2: KGHSH and LQKENI. CDR3 in DNA: TGTGCCAGCTCACCACCTGAGGCGATAGATACGCAGTATTTT. Its translation: CASSPPEAIDTQYF. Drawing the rest from reference TRBV18 and TRBJ2-3, the complete variable domain is NAGVMQNPRHLVRRRGQEARLRCSPMKGHSHVYWYRQLPEEGLKFMVYLQKENIIDESGMPKERFSAEFPKEGPSILRIQQVVRGDSAAYFCASSPPEAIDTQYFGPGTRLTVL.

The CDR3 DNA is TGTGCCTGCTGCTTCGGGACAGTGTACGAGCAGTACTTC. Its translation is CACCFGTVYEQYF. This sequence joins TRBV11-1 and TRBJ2-7, with 7 bases aligning to TRBD1. The J segment lost 4 bases and the V segment lost 11 bases, leaving 11 bases of the junction unmatched. The CDR3 runs 13 residues. Germline assignment: CDR1 SGHAT and CDR2 FQDESV (reference sequence).

This clone was detected only once. The chain recombines TRBV7-9 with TRBJ1-5, with 8 nucleotides matching TRBD1. Trimming removed 5 bases from V and 7 bases from J; junction bases left unmatched: 10. Germline V gene lookup returns CDR1 SEHNR and CDR2 FQNEAQ (reference sequence). The CDR3 is 15 amino acids. The CDR3 DNA follows: TGTGCCAGCAGCCAGGGACAGGCCAGACTGCAGCCCCAGCATTTT. This gives the protein CASSQGQARLQPQHF.